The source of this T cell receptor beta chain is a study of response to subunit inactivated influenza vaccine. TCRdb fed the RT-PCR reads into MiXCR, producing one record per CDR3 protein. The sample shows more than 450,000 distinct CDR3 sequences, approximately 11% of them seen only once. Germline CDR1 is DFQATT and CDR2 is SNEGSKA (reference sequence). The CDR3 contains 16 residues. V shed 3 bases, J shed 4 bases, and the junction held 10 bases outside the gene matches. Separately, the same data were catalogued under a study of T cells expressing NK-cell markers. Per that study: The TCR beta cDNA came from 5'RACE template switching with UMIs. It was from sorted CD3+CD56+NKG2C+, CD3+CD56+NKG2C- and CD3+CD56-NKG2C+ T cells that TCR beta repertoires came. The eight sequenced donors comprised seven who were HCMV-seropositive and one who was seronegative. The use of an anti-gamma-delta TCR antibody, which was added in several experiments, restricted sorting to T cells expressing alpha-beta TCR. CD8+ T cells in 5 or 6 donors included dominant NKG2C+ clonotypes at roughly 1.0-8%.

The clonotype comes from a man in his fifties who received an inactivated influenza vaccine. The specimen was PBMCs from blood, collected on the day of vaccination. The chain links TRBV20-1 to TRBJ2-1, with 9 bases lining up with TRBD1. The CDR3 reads CSASATHRGLYNEQFF. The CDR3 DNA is TGCAGTGCTAGCGCCACCCACAGGGGGCTTTACAATGAGCAGTTCTTC.